One and the same sample provided the 30 T cell receptor beta chains below, sequenced in a study of blood T cell repertoires in COVID-19. The protocol was immunoSEQ multiplex PCR, while the TCRdb copy is restricted to in-frame clones and leaves out a portion. The profile covers 100,000 or so clones, with approximately 86% appearing a single time and under 3% taken by the ten largest. Sequencing used peripheral blood. The receptors were gathered from a man in his fifties with active or convalescent COVID-19.

DNA of the CDR3: TGTGCCAGCAGCTTAGAGCCCTCGGACAGGGAGCCCGTCACTAATGAAAAACTGTTTTTT. It yields the protein CASSLEPSDREPVTNEKLFF. The chain recombines TRBV7-8 with TRBJ1-4, with 8 bases aligning to TRBD1. CDR3 length: 20 amino acids. V was pared by 1 base and J by 2 bases, with 15 bases of the junction left unmatched. Germline assignment: CDR1 SGHVS and CDR2 FQNEAQ.

This chain links TRBV5-1 with TRBJ1-2; D remains unclear. In germline, CDR1 is SGHRS, CDR2 YFSETQ. This CDR3 comprises 12 residues. Trimming took off 6 bases at V and 4 bases at J, with 10 bases between the two ends. The CDR3 DNA reads as TGCGCCAGCACCTCTGACACCTATGGCTACACCTTC. It translates to CASTSDTYGYTF.

The chain links TRBV2 to TRBJ2-5; D uncertain. Germline CDR1 SNHLY, CDR2 FYNNEI. Trimming cost V 4 bases and J 3 bases, with 6 bases left between them. CDR3 length equals 12 residues. The CDR3 loop is CASSVAEETQYF. In DNA form, the CDR3 reads TGTGCCAGCAGTGTAGCCGAAGAGACCCAGTACTTC.

CDR3 bases: TGCGCCAGCAGCCAAGAAGGAAGGGGTACCGATGGCTACACCTTC. This codes for CASSQEGRGTDGYTF. J is TRBJ1-2 and V is TRBV4-3, with TRBD1 as a possible D gene (5 bases). Trimming shortened V by 0 bases and J by 6 bases, and 14 bases separated the two germline ends. This CDR3 spans 15 amino acids. Per the germline V gene, CDR1 is LGHNA and CDR2 is YSLEER.

The chain employs TRBV28 and TRBJ1-5; 9 nucleotides match TRBD1. Trimming cost V 5 bases and J 3 bases; bases outside gene matches: 11. CDR3 length: 17 amino acids. Germline loops: CDR1 MDHEN, CDR2 SYDVKM. CDR3 amino acids: CASSPRGQGKVNQPQHF. The CDR3 coding sequence is TGTGCCAGCAGTCCGAGAGGACAGGGGAAAGTCAATCAGCCCCAGCATTTT.

The rearrangement links TRBV6-5 to TRBJ2-7, with TRBD1 identical over 7 bases. CDR3 length: 14 amino acids. V trimming: 7 bases; J trimming: 6 bases; junction bases outside the gene matches: 12. Per the germline V gene, CDR1 is MNHEY and CDR2 is SVGAGI. CDR3 DNA sequence: TGTGCCAGCATGAAGGACAGGCGAGAGGGCGAGCAGTACTTC. It translates to CASMKDRREGEQYF.

V is TRBV24-1 and J is TRBJ1-6; D remains ambiguous. The CDR3 loop spans 17 amino acids. V was trimmed by 8 bases and J by 3 bases, leaving 19 bases between them. Germline V lookup: CDR1 KGHDR, CDR2 SFDVKD. The chain's CDR3 is CATTSNQDWLYNSPLHF. CDR3 in DNA: TGTGCCACCACCAGCAACCAGGATTGGCTCTATAATTCACCCCTCCACTTT.

The chain uses TRBV19 and TRBJ2-3; TRBD2 is a possible D gene (6 bases). V was clipped by 6 bases and J by 2 bases, with 12 bases between them. The V gene's germline CDR1 is LNHDA and CDR2 SQIVND (reference sequence). CDR3 length: 14 residues. The DNA of the CDR3 is TGTGCCAGTAGCCGGACTATCAACACAGATACGCAGTATTTT. This gives the protein CASSRTINTDTQYF.

This clone has only one observation. The rearrangement uses TRBV12-3 or TRBV12-4 and TRBJ1-2; TRBD1 might be the D (6 bases). The germline V and J ends were trimmed by 5 bases and 7 bases, with 14 bases remaining between them. The CDR3 contains 13 residues. The CDR3 reads CASSPGEWVGYTF. CDR3 bases: TGTGCCAGCAGTCCAGGGGAATGGGTTGGCTACACCTTC.

The chain carries TRBV7-2 and TRBJ2-7; 7 bases align to TRBD1. V was clipped by 0 bases and J by 5 bases; unmatched bases: 4. Germline V lookup: CDR1 SGHTA, CDR2 FQGNSA. This CDR3 comprises 14 residues. DNA for the CDR3: TGTGCCAGCAGCTTAGCACCCCAGGGGGACGAGCAGTACTTC. Translating gives CASSLAPQGDEQYF. The complete variable domain, with remaining parts taken from reference TRBV7-2 and TRBJ2-7, reads GAGVSQSPSNKVTEKGKDVELRCDPISGHTALYWYRQSLGQGLEFLIYFQGNSAPDKSGLPSDRFSAERTGGSVSTLTIQRTQQEDSAVYLCASSLAPQGDEQYFGPGTRLTVT.

The rearrangement uses TRBV27 and TRBJ1-1; D is perhaps TRBD1 (5 bases). This CDR3 contains 14 residues. Germline V gives CDR1 MNHEY, CDR2 SMNVEV (reference sequence). V was pared by 7 bases and J by 0 bases, with 12 bases between. The CDR3 sequence is CASIAGRMNTEAFF. As DNA, the CDR3 is TGTGCCAGCATCGCGGGACGCATGAACACTGAAGCTTTCTTT.

The rearrangement links TRBV19 to TRBJ1-4, with D uncertain. This CDR3 comprises 14 residues. In germline, CDR1 is LNHDA, CDR2 SQIVND (reference sequence). V lost 3 bases to trimming and J lost 7 bases, with 12 bases between them. As DNA, the CDR3 is TGTGCCAGTAGTATCGGTCAGGATGGTGAAAAACTGTTTTTT. This codes for CASSIGQDGEKLFF.

The chain joins TRBV9 to TRBJ2-3; unclear D gene. Germline CDR1 and CDR2: SGDLS and YYNGEE. This CDR3 has 13 residues. Trimming shortened V by 3 bases and J by 0 bases, and 5 bases separated the two germline ends. The CDR3 DNA reads as TGTGCCAGCAGCGAAACTAGCACAGATACGCAGTATTTT. Protein: CASSETSTDTQYF.

This clone has more than one count but fewer than ten. The V gene is TRBV5-4, the J gene TRBJ2-5; 8 bases fit TRBD1. Germline lookup yields CDR1 SGHNT and CDR2 YYREEE (reference sequence). V shed 0 bases and J 2 bases; nucleotides not matched to a gene: 6. The CDR3 spans 16 residues. The CDR3 sequence is CASSLGQGIGQETQYF. CDR3 coding DNA: TGTGCCAGCAGCTTGGGACAGGGGATTGGGCAAGAGACCCAGTACTTC.

The rearrangement links TRBV11-2 to TRBJ2-3; a weak D match, TRBD1 (5 bases). In germline, CDR1 is SGHAT, CDR2 FQNNGV. The CDR3 has 13 residues. Trimming removed 5 bases from V and 4 bases from J, with 10 bases in between. Here the CDR3 DNA reads TGTGCCAGCAGCCTTACGACAGCAGATACGCAGTATTTT. The encoded protein is CASSLTTADTQYF.

The V call is TRBV27, the J call TRBJ1-6; D gene unclear. Germline V lookup: CDR1 MNHEY, CDR2 SMNVEV (reference sequence). The CDR3 runs to 14 residues. Deletions cut 3 bases from V and 9 bases from J, with 12 bases between. The CDR3 here is CASSFDGVGSPLHF. The CDR3 DNA sequence: TGTGCCAGCAGTTTCGACGGGGTGGGTTCACCCCTCCACTTT.

The rearrangement links TRBV10-3 to TRBJ1-2; D is uncertain. Trimming shortened V by 3 bases and J by 8 bases, and 10 bases separated the two germline ends. CDR1 is ENHRY, CDR2 SYGVKD, per germline. The length of the CDR3 is 12 residues. CDR3 in DNA: TGTGCCATCAGTGAAGGTCTGGAGGGCTACACCTTC. It codes for CAISEGLEGYTF.

The chain joins TRBV5-8 to TRBJ2-5, with D possibly TRBD1 on 5 matching bases. The germline V gene has CDR1 SGHTS and CDR2 YDEGEE. This CDR3 contains 15 residues. Trimming pared 0 bases from V and 2 bases from J, leaving 11 bases between. The chain's CDR3 is CASSLEFGAQETQYF. DNA for the CDR3: TGTGCCAGCAGCTTGGAGTTTGGGGCACAAGAGACCCAGTACTTC.

The rearrangement uses TRBV1 and TRBJ1-2; the table's D call of TRBD1 was not tested on the DNA. TRBV1 is assigned pseudogene status. The CDR3 contains 19 residues. The CDR3 protein is CTSSQETGDFYSLNYGYTF. The CDR3, as DNA: TGCACCAGCAGCCAAGAGACAGGGGACTTTTACTCCCTCAACTATGGCTACACCTTC.

The chain employs TRBV16 and TRBJ1-3; no definite D call. Trimming removed 6 bases at V and 3 bases at J, with 9 bases between. Per germline, CDR1 KGHSY and CDR2 FQNENV. The CDR3 totals 13 residues. The CDR3 nucleotides read TGTGCCAGCAGTCTAGGGAGTGGAAACACCATATATTTT. This codes for CASSLGSGNTIYF. Based on the CDR3 plus reference TRBV16 and TRBJ1-3, the full variable domain is GEEVAQTPKHLVRGEGQKAKLYCAPIKGHSYVFWYQQVLKNEFKFLISFQNENVFDETGMPKERFSAKCLPNSPCSLEIQATKLEDSAVYFCASSLGSGNTIYFGEGSWLTVV.

The gene calls are TRBV28 and TRBJ2-1; TRBD2 matches 10 bases. The CDR3 covers 16 residues. V gave up 4 bases and J gave up 4 bases; unmatched junction bases: 7. Per the germline V gene, CDR1 is MDHEN and CDR2 is SYDVKM. The CDR3 coding sequence is TGTGCCAGCAGTTCTTCAGCGGGGGGGTCATACAATGAGCAGTTCTTC. Residues: CASSSSAGGSYNEQFF. Combining the CDR3 with reference TRBV28 and TRBJ2-1 gives the whole variable domain DVKVTQSSRYLVKRTGEKVFLECVQDMDHENMFWYRQDPGLGLRLIYFSYDVKMKEKGDIPEGYSVSREKKERFSLILESASTNQTSMYLCASSSSAGGSYNEQFFGPGTRLTVL.

The DNA for the CDR3 is TGTGCCAGCAGCCAAGATGGGGGCGGGCAGCCCCAGCATTTT. This codes for CASSQDGGGQPQHF. The J gene is TRBJ1-5, the V gene TRBV3-1 (or the pseudogene TRBV3-2); possibly TRBD1 for D (6 bases). Trimming left V 0 bases short and J 7 bases short, with 10 bases between. This CDR3 is 14 amino acids long. From germline, CDR1 is LGHDT and CDR2 YNNKEL (reference sequence).

V and J are TRBV4-3 and TRBJ2-7, with TRBD1 identical over 10 bases. V lost 3 bases to trimming and J lost 4 bases; unmatched junction nucleotides: 12. The CDR3 runs 17 residues. Germline lookup yields CDR1 LGHNA and CDR2 YSLEER. CDR3 sequence: CASSHPSRQGARYEQYF. CDR3 DNA sequence: TGCGCCAGCAGCCACCCCTCTCGACAGGGGGCGAGGTACGAGCAGTACTTC.

The chain links TRBV12-3 or TRBV12-4 to TRBJ1-4; no reliable D call. V gave up 6 bases and J gave up 8 bases, with 10 bases separating them. This CDR3 spans 12 amino acids. The CDR3 here is CASSRSREKLFF. The CDR3 nucleotides read TGTGCCAGCAGCCGCTCCAGAGAAAAACTGTTTTTT.

The CDR3 bases are TGTGCCAGCAGTCCCAGACAGTACCAAGAGACCCAGTACTTC. Translating gives CASSPRQYQETQYF. The chain joins TRBV6-2 or TRBV6-3 to TRBJ2-5, with D tentatively TRBD1 (5 bases). The length of the CDR3 is 14 residues. Trimming cost V 5 bases and J 0 bases, with 10 bases left between them. CDR1 is MNHEY and CDR2 is SVGEGT in the germline V gene.

A note on this clone: One end of the junction does not line up with germline, which may come from a read error. The chain links TRBV20-1 to TRBJ2-5, with a tentative D call TRBD2 (5 bases). The CDR3 is 8 amino acids. From germline, CDR1 is DFQATT and CDR2 SNEGSKA (reference sequence). The CDR3 protein is CSALASNF. The CDR3 DNA reads TGCAGTGCTTTGGCTAGCAACTTC.

The rearrangement links TRBV10-3 to TRBJ1-6; TRBD1 might be the D (6 bases). Trimming pared 8 bases from V and 7 bases from J, leaving 18 bases between. Germline lookup yields CDR1 ENHRY and CDR2 SYGVKD. The CDR3 runs 15 residues. DNA for the CDR3: TGTGCCATCTCCTACATGGACAGCGGAAATTCACCCCTCCACTTT. Its translation is CAISYMDSGNSPLHF.

This rearrangement joins TRBV10-1 to TRBJ1-6, with D perhaps TRBD1 (6 bases). The CDR3 has 14 amino acids. The germline V and J ends were trimmed by 2 bases and 6 bases, with 8 bases remaining between them. Germline CDR1 WNHNN, CDR2 SYGVQD (reference sequence). The CDR3 is CASSEGQINSPLHF. The CDR3 DNA follows: TGCGCCAGCAGTGAGGGACAGATTAATTCACCCCTCCACTTT.

The CDR3 DNA reads TGTGCCAGCAGCCCCACAATCACAGATACGCAGTATTTT. Translated: CASSPTITDTQYF. This chain joins TRBV5-6 and TRBJ2-3, with no clear D. Germline CDR1 SGHDT, CDR2 YYEEEE. The ends were cut back, 4 bases at V and 2 bases at J, with 8 bases in the middle. The CDR3 loop spans 13 amino acids.

J is TRBJ2-1 and V is TRBV10-3, with 10 bases that match TRBD2. The CDR3 runs to 16 residues. V dropped 4 bases and J dropped 6; count of bases not matched to a gene: 9. Germline loops: CDR1 ENHRY, CDR2 SYGVKD. The DNA for the CDR3 is TGTGCCATCAGTGGGGAAGCGGGGGGGCCTTCCAATGAGCAGTTCTTC. It translates to CAISGEAGGPSNEQFF.